Below are 11 T cell receptor beta chains sequenced from a single sample in a study of blood T cell repertoires in COVID-19. Sequencing was performed with immunoSEQ multiplex PCR; in TCRdb, only in-frame clones are kept and a portion is missing. The table records roughly 100,000 clones, around 90% of them present only once. Sequencing input: peripheral blood. The receptor source for this set is a woman between 50 and 59 years old with COVID-19, enrolled during active disease.

The chain recombines TRBV27 with TRBJ2-1; TRBD1 matches 9 bases. Trimming took 5 bases from V and 7 from J; bases not matched to a gene: 9. CDR3 length: 15 amino acids. CDR1 MNHEY and CDR2 SMNVEV come from the germline V gene (reference sequence). The CDR3 nucleotides read TGTGCCAGCAGTGCCCCGACAGGGGGTAGAAATGAGCAGTTCTTC. This sequence encodes CASSAPTGGRNEQFF.

The gene calls are TRBV2 and TRBJ2-1; 8 nucleotides match TRBD2. The CDR3 is made up of 11 amino acids. The germline V gene encodes CDR1 SNHLY and CDR2 FYNNEI. J lost 10 bases, V lost 8 bases, and 4 bases had no gene match. The CDR3 DNA is TGTGCCAGCGGGGCGGGGGGCGAGCAGTTCTTC. Translation gives CASGAGGEQFF.

The rearrangement joins TRBV30 to TRBJ1-2; D is ambiguous. CDR1 and CDR2 from the germline V gene are GTSNPN and SVGIG (reference sequence). This CDR3 is built from 14 residues. V lost 0 bases to trimming and J lost 2 bases, with 10 bases between them. CDR3 residues: CAWSVSRTNYGYTF. As DNA, the CDR3 is TGTGCCTGGAGTGTGTCCAGAACCAACTATGGCTACACCTTC. Full variable domain (rest looked up from reference TRBV30 and TRBJ1-2): SQTIHQWPATLVQPVGSPLSLECTVEGTSNPNLYWYRQAAGRGLQLLFYSVGIGQISSEVPQNLSASRPQDRQFILSSKKLLLSDSGFYLCAWSVSRTNYGYTFGSGTRLTVV.

The chain combines TRBV9 with TRBJ1-5; unclear D gene. From germline, CDR1 is SGDLS and CDR2 YYNGEE. V was shortened by 3 bases and J by 4 bases, with 11 bases between the two germline ends. The CDR3 length is 14 residues. DNA for the CDR3: TGTGCCAGCAGCGAGGGAGGCAGGAATCAGCCCCAGCATTTT. Translating gives CASSEGGRNQPQHF.

This clone turned up a few times. The chain has TRBV4-1 and TRBJ2-1, with D perhaps matching TRBD1 (6 bases). This CDR3 region has 16 residues. CDR1 is MGHRA and CDR2 is YSYEKL in the germline V gene. Trimming pared 3 bases from V and 2 bases from J, leaving 14 bases between. CDR3 protein: CASSHELQGTYNEQFF. The CDR3 nucleotides are TGCGCCAGCAGCCACGAATTACAGGGAACCTACAATGAGCAGTTCTTC.

The chain carries TRBV6-5 and TRBJ2-3; TRBD1 matches at 7 bases. CDR1 MNHEY and CDR2 SVGAGI come from the germline V gene. V shed 0 bases, J shed 4 bases, and the junction held 7 bases outside the gene matches. This CDR3 comprises 16 residues. Written as DNA, the CDR3 is TGTGCCAGCAGTTACTCGAACAGGGGATACGCAGATACGCAGTATTTT. It translates to CASSYSNRGYADTQYF.

The chain is built from TRBV5-1 and TRBJ1-6; D not resolved. V was shortened by 1 base and J by 1 base, with 12 bases between the two germline ends. The CDR3 is 17 residues long. Germline V lookup: CDR1 SGHRS, CDR2 YFSETQ. The CDR3 DNA reads TGCGCCAGCAGCTTGAGCGGACCTGGGTCCTATAATTCACCCCTCCACTTT. This translates into CASSLSGPGSYNSPLHF.

V is TRBV6-5 and J is TRBJ2-5, with D unclear. The germline V and J ends were trimmed by 6 bases and 4 bases, with 9 bases remaining between them. CDR3 length equals 12 residues. CDR1 is MNHEY and CDR2 is SVGAGI in the germline V gene. The CDR3 DNA is TGTGCCAGCAGCGACTCCCTAGAGACCCAGTACTTC. It yields the protein CASSDSLETQYF.

In its sample, this clone was seen once. The V gene is TRBV6-4, the J gene TRBJ2-5; 7 nucleotides match TRBD1. Unmatched junction bases numbered 6, after V lost 6 bases and J lost 5 bases. The length of the CDR3 is 13 residues. CDR1 and CDR2 (germline): MRHNA, SNTAGT. CDR3 in DNA: TGTGCCAGCAGCTTAGGGGGCGGTGAGACCCAGTACTTC. This sequence encodes CASSLGGGETQYF.

The V call is TRBV5-6, the J call TRBJ2-3; D ambiguous. CDR1 SGHDT and CDR2 YYEEEE come from the germline V gene. Trimming removed 3 bases at V and 7 bases at J, with 9 bases between. The CDR3 has 12 amino acids. CDR3 nucleotides: TGTGCCAGCAGCTCCCTAGTGAATACGCAGTATTTT. Its protein product is CASSSLVNTQYF.

The chain has TRBV10-3 and TRBJ1-2; TRBD1 is a possible D gene (6 bases). This CDR3 has 13 residues. Trimming removed 7 bases from V and 4 bases from J, with 13 bases in between. Germline CDR1 and CDR2: ENHRY and SYGVKD. CDR3 sequence reads: CAIMEQGRYGYTF. CDR3 nucleotide sequence: TGTGCCATCATGGAACAGGGTCGCTATGGCTACACCTTC.